This is a list of T cell receptor beta chains from one sample in a study of T cell changes during pregnancy in multiple sclerosis. Profiling relied on immunoSEQ multiplex PCR, and the TCRdb table lists in-frame clones only, not all of them. The repertoire holds roughly 29,000 clones, about 93% seen once, with less than 0.55% in the top ten. The specimen was CD4+ T cells from peripheral blood mononuclear cells, collected after pregnancy. The source is a female donor with multiple sclerosis, enrolled in a pregnancy study. Both conserved end residues are trimmed from each CDR3.

v_call: TRBV7-2; cdr3_aa: ASSLDGRGSEAF
v_call: TRBV13; cdr3_aa: ASSWNQNSGLQETQY
v_call: TRBV18; cdr3_aa: ASSPRDTKYEQY
v_call: TRBV7-2; cdr3_aa: AIKGLNTGELF
v_call: TRBV10-1; cdr3_aa: ATPFRAGPDNYGYT
v_call: TRBV30; cdr3_aa: AWSVRNSVYEQY
v_call: TRBV10-3; cdr3_aa: AISDPGQRWMGEQY
v_call: TRBV25-1; cdr3_aa: ASSVQGVKTEAF
v_call: TRBV13; cdr3_aa: ASSPPRVGTDTQY
v_call: TRBV7-9; cdr3_aa: ASSPGSKGYEQY
v_call: TRBV28; cdr3_aa: ASMSGNQPQH
v_call: TRBV30; cdr3_aa: AWSYRNTEAF
v_call: TRBV6-5; cdr3_aa: ASSYARDFPEQY
v_call: TRBV7-2; cdr3_aa: ASSLGRGQDGYT
v_call: TRBV28; cdr3_aa: ATITGTNSNQPQH
v_call: TRBV7-8; cdr3_aa: ASSMTGAGGYT
v_call: TRBV7-2; cdr3_aa: ASSQTGGDFSYEQY
v_call: TRBV4-1; cdr3_aa: ASSQESGDQPQH
v_call: TRBV7-9; cdr3_aa: ASSKLPQGPHEQF
v_call: TRBV6-1; cdr3_aa: ASALAGVSETQY
v_call: TRBV5-1; cdr3_aa: ASSLGVSGSTDTQY
v_call: TRBV7-3; cdr3_aa: ASSTDRNTEAF
v_call: TRBV7-3; cdr3_aa: ASSLTDTASSTEAF
v_call: TRBV19; cdr3_aa: ASRIAGDTQY
v_call: TRBV7-2; cdr3_aa: ASSLDPRDRLGF
v_call: TRBV4-2; cdr3_aa: ASSQQNRGMNTEAF
v_call: TRBV14; cdr3_aa: ASSQRGTGNYGYT
v_call: TRBV4-2; cdr3_aa: ASSQGIGSSYNEQF
v_call: TRBV2; cdr3_aa: ASRGQSYEQY
v_call: TRBV7-6; cdr3_aa: ASSLDRSSRKAF
v_call: TRBV27; cdr3_aa: ASSQSSWGGYT
v_call: TRBV7-3; cdr3_aa: ASSPQGKNIQY
v_call: TRBV11-2; cdr3_aa: ASSTLEYLSVLGTDTQY
v_call: TRBV6-1; cdr3_aa: ASSGPTGGFPTIY
v_call: TRBV9; cdr3_aa: ASSVSQTSTDTQY
v_call: TRBV11-2; cdr3_aa: ASSLAYRGQETQY
v_call: TRBV28; cdr3_aa: ASSQRVAIY
v_call: TRBV6-1; cdr3_aa: ASSEVVGSEQY
v_call: TRBV30; cdr3_aa: AWRRMNTGELF
v_call: TRBV4-1; cdr3_aa: ASSQESGGVGNQPQH
v_call: TRBV27; cdr3_aa: ASSRGTTTGGADYGYT
v_call: TRBV11-3; cdr3_aa: ASSLTGLNEQF
v_call: TRBV6-5; cdr3_aa: ASSRTGHYGYT
v_call: TRBV2; cdr3_aa: ASNRDSQEMPQH
v_call: TRBV12-5; cdr3_aa: ASGDSGVRPGNNEQF